Shown below are 17 T cell receptor beta chains from a single sample sequenced in a study of cytomegalovirus exposure and HLA in healthy donors. 13 Jbeta primers and 60 Vbeta primers were used for the PCR. Using immunoSEQ multiplex PCR, the repertoire was profiled, and TCRdb retains in-frame clones only, with some absent. The table shows about 72,000 clones, with about four fifths occurring only once. Specimen: PBMCs. All receptors derive from a man aged 18 to 35 in good health and CMV-seronegative.

The chain joins TRBV28 to TRBJ1-5; 11 bases agree with TRBD1. J lost 7 bases, V lost 5 bases, and 4 bases had no gene match. This CDR3 has 14 residues. The germline gives CDR1 MDHEN, CDR2 SYDVKM. The CDR3 spells CASSAGQGGQPQHF. Written as DNA, the CDR3 is TGTGCCAGCAGTGCGGGACAGGGGGGACAGCCCCAGCATTTT.

V usage is TRBV6-5 and J usage is TRBJ1-5; 7 nucleotides line up with TRBD1. The CDR3 has 15 residues. Trimming took 6 bases from V and 1 from J; bases not matched to a gene: 6. Germline V gene data show CDR1 as MNHEY and CDR2 as SVGAGI. As DNA, the CDR3 is TGTGCCAGCAGATCGACAGGGTACAGCAATCAGCCCCAGCATTTT. Protein: CASRSTGYSNQPQHF.

V is TRBV7-2 and J is TRBJ1-5; maybe TRBD1 (5 bases). The CDR3 totals 16 residues. Germline-derived CDR1 and CDR2 are SGHTA and FQGNSA. Trimming took off 2 bases at V and 0 bases at J, with 11 bases between the two ends. CDR3 in amino acids: CASSLTGGGSNQPQHF. CDR3 in DNA: TGTGCCAGCAGCTTAACGGGGGGAGGTAGCAATCAGCCCCAGCATTTT.

This sequence joins TRBV10-1 and TRBJ1-1; the match to TRBD1 covers 7 bases. The trim removed 3 bases at V and 2 bases at J, leaving 9 bases unmatched. CDR1 is WNHNN, CDR2 SYGVQD, per germline (reference sequence). This CDR3 has 16 residues. The CDR3 here is CASSDSTGHINTEAFF. The CDR3 DNA reads as TGCGCCAGCAGTGATTCGACAGGGCACATTAACACTGAAGCTTTCTTT.

The genes are TRBV9 and TRBJ2-1; D may be TRBD1 (5 bases). Germline V gene lookup returns CDR1 SGDLS and CDR2 YYNGEE. Deletions cut 3 bases from V and 3 bases from J, with 7 bases between. The length of the CDR3 is 13 residues. The CDR3 protein is CASSDDSYNEQFF. The DNA of the CDR3 is TGTGCCAGCAGCGACGACAGCTACAATGAGCAGTTCTTC. Drawing the rest from reference TRBV9 and TRBJ2-1, the complete variable domain is DSGVTQTPKHLITATGQRVTLRCSPRSGDLSVYWYQQSLDQGLQFLIQYYNGEERAKGNILERFSAQQFPDLHSELNLSSLELGDSALYFCASSDDSYNEQFFGPGTRLTVL.

The chain links TRBV28 to TRBJ1-2; TRBD1 is a possible D gene (5 bases). The germline CDR1 and CDR2 sequences are MDHEN and SYDVKM. This CDR3 spans 16 amino acids. The V end was cut by 5 bases, the J end by 3 bases, with 19 bases between. CDR3 region: CASSGATLGRYYGYTF. CDR3 nucleotides: TGTGCCAGCAGTGGTGCAACTCTGGGGCGTTACTATGGCTACACCTTC.

The gene calls are TRBV5-8 and TRBJ1-3, with 10 bases identical to TRBD1. CDR3 length: 15 residues. Germline loops: CDR1 SGHTS, CDR2 YDEGEE. The J segment lost 4 bases and the V segment lost 6 bases, leaving 7 bases of the junction unmatched. CDR3 residues: CASTRQGAGGNTIYF. In DNA, the CDR3 is TGTGCCAGCACCCGACAGGGGGCTGGAGGAAACACCATATATTTT.

This clone has just a few counts. The CDR3 region has the DNA TGTGCCAGCAGTTACTCGAGGGAGACCCAGTACTTC. Translating it yields CASSYSRETQYF. V usage is TRBV6-6 and J usage is TRBJ2-5; D not resolved. From germline, CDR1 is MNHNY and CDR2 SVGAGI (reference sequence). V was shortened by 0 bases and J by 5 bases, with 4 bases between the two germline ends. The CDR3 has 12 residues.

The chain is built from TRBV29-1 and TRBJ2-1, with no clear D. Trimming left V 4 bases short and J 3 bases short, with 4 bases between. This CDR3 region has 11 residues. The V gene's germline CDR1 is SQVTM and CDR2 ANQGSEA. CDR3: CSVGDYNEQFF. The CDR3 DNA reads TGCAGCGTTGGCGACTACAATGAGCAGTTCTTC.

The chain has TRBV7-2 and TRBJ1-2, with 7 nucleotides matching TRBD1. The ends lost 0 bases at V and 4 bases at J; junction bases unmatched: 5. CDR3 length: 15 residues. Germline V lookup: CDR1 SGHTA, CDR2 FQGNSA. The CDR3 nucleotides read TGTGCCAGCAGCTTAGCGTTGGACAGGACCTATGGCTACACCTTC. Translating gives CASSLALDRTYGYTF.

The chain combines TRBV27 with TRBJ2-5; D ambiguous. Germline V gene lookup returns CDR1 MNHEY and CDR2 SMNVEV (reference sequence). V lost 4 bases and J lost 3, with 3 bases in between. The CDR3 spans 11 residues. The CDR3 sequence is CASSSEETQYF. The CDR3 DNA reads as TGTGCCAGCAGTTCTGAAGAGACCCAGTACTTC.

CDR3 bases: TGCGCCAGCAGCTTGTTGGGCAGGGGGCAGGTAGATACGCAGTATTTT. It specifies CASSLLGRGQVDTQYF. The J gene is TRBJ2-3, the V gene TRBV5-1; TRBD1 aligns across 8 bases. This CDR3 contains 16 residues. The ends lost 1 base at V and 5 bases at J; junction bases unmatched: 9. Per the germline V gene, CDR1 is SGHRS and CDR2 is YFSETQ. Full variable domain (rest looked up from reference TRBV5-1 and TRBJ2-3): KAGVTQTPRYLIKTRGQQVTLSCSPISGHRSVSWYQQTPGQGLQFLFEYFSETQRNKGNFPGRFSGRQFSNSRSEMNVSTLELGDSALYLCASSLLGRGQVDTQYFGPGTRLTVL.

The V gene is TRBV5-1, the J gene TRBJ1-1; 9 nucleotides align to TRBD1. This CDR3 comprises 18 residues. Germline CDR1 is SGHRS and CDR2 is YFSETQ. V lost 3 bases, J lost 0 bases, and 12 bases stayed unmatched. The CDR3 here is CASSSPRGTGLMNTEAFF. CDR3 DNA: TGCGCCAGCAGCTCCCCCCGCGGGACAGGGCTAATGAACACTGAAGCTTTCTTT.

This clone was recorded only once. The CDR3 is CATSRDRGTGNTIYF. The CDR3 DNA follows: TGTGCCACCAGCAGAGATAGGGGGACAGGAAACACCATATATTTT. The gene calls are TRBV15 and TRBJ1-3; TRBD1 is a possible D gene (6 bases). V lost 0 bases and J 4 bases, leaving 10 bases between the germline ends. CDR1 and CDR2 (germline): LNHNV, YYDKDF (reference sequence). The CDR3 length is 15 residues.

The chain links TRBV16 to TRBJ1-1; D gene uncertain. Deletions cut 8 bases from V and 1 base from J, with 14 bases between. Germline V CDR1 and CDR2: KGHSY, FQNENV. The CDR3 has 14 amino acids. The CDR3 spells CASPVETSNTEAFF. CDR3 DNA: TGTGCCAGCCCCGTGGAGACCTCGAACACTGAAGCTTTCTTT.

The chain recombines TRBV25-1 with TRBJ1-1; the D gene is possibly TRBD1 (6 bases). Germline CDR1 and CDR2: MGHDK and SYGVNS. V shed 6 bases and J shed 3 bases, with 17 bases lying between them. The CDR3 is 15 residues long. CDR3 region: CASRRGWQRDTEAFF. The CDR3 coding sequence is TGTGCCAGCAGGAGGGGGTGGCAGAGGGACACTGAAGCTTTCTTT.

This clone occurred once. This chain joins TRBV7-2 and TRBJ2-1; 8 bases agree with TRBD1. The CDR3 is made up of 13 amino acids. The V segment lost 6 bases and the J segment 6 bases; nucleotides outside the gene matches: 4. Germline CDR1 reads SGHTA; CDR2 reads FQGNSA. The CDR3 bases are TGTGCCAGCAGACAGGGGGTAGGCAATGAGCAGTTCTTC. Its translation: CASRQGVGNEQFF.